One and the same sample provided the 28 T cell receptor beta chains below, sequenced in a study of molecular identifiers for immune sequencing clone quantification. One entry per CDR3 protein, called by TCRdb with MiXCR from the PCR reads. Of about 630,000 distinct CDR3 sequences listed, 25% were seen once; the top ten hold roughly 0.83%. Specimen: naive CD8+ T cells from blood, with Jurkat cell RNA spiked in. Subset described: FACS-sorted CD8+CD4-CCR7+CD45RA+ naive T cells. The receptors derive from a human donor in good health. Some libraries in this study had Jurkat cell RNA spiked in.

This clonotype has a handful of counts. In DNA, the CDR3 is TGTGCCAGCAAACAGAGCTCCTACAATGAGCAGTTCTTC. It codes for CASKQSSYNEQFF. The J gene is TRBJ2-1, the V gene TRBV6-2 or TRBV6-3, with D unresolved. CDR3 length: 13 amino acids. Looked up from germline, CDR1 is MNHEY and CDR2 is SVGEGT. V lost 7 bases to trimming and J lost 0 bases, with 7 bases between them.

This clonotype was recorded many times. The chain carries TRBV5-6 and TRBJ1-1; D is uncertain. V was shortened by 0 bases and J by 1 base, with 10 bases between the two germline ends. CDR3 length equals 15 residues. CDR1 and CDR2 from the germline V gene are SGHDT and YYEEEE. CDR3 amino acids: CASSLVRRRNTEAFF. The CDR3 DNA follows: TGTGCCAGCAGCTTGGTCCGGCGGAGGAACACTGAAGCTTTCTTT. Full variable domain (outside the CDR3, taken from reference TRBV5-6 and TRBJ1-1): DAGVTQSPTHLIKTRGQQVTLRCSPKSGHDTVSWYQQALGQGPQFIFQYYEEEERQRGNFPDRFSGHQFPNYSSELNVNALLLGDSALYLCASSLVRRRNTEAFFGQGTRLTVV.

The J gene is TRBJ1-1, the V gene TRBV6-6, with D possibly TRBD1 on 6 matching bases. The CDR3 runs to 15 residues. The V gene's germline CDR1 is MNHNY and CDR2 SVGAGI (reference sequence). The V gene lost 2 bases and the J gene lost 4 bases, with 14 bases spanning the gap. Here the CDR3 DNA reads TGTGCCAGCAGTTACGTTTCAGGGGAGTCCACTGAAGCTTTCTTT. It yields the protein CASSYVSGESTEAFF.

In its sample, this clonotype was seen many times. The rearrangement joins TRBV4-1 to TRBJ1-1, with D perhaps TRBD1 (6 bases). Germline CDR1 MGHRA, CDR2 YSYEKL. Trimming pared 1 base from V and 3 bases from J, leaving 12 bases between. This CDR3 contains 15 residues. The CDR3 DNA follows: TGCGCCAGCAGCCAAGGAGTACAGGGTTACACTGAAGCTTTCTTT. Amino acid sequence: CASSQGVQGYTEAFF.

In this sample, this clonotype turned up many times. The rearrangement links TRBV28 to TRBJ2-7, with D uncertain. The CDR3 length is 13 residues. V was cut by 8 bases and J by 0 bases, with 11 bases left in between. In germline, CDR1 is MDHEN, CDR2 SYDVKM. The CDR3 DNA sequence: TGTGCCAGCGCGTCTGAGAGCTCCTACGAGCAGTACTTC. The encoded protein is CASASESSYEQYF.

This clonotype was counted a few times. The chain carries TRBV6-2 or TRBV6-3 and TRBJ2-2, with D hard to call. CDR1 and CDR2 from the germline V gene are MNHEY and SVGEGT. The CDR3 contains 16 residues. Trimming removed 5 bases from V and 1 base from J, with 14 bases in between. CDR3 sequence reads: CASSAWAGLNTGELFF. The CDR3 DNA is TGTGCCAGCAGTGCATGGGCAGGCTTGAACACCGGGGAGCTGTTTTTT.

CDR3 in DNA: TGCAGTGCTAGACCGGGGACTAGCGGACTCCAAGAGACCCAGTACTTC. Residues: CSARPGTSGLQETQYF. The V and J genes are TRBV20-1 and TRBJ2-5, with TRBD2 matching over 11 bases. After removal of 2 bases from V and 1 base from J, the junction contained 6 bases not matched to a gene. The germline CDR1 and CDR2 sequences are DFQATT and SNEGSKA (reference sequence). The CDR3 runs to 16 residues.

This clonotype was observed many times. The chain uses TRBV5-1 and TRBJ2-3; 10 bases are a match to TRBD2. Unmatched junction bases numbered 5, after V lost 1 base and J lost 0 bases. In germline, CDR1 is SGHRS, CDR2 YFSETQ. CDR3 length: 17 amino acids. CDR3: CASSLFLAGVSTDTQYF. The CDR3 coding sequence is TGCGCCAGCAGCTTGTTTCTAGCGGGAGTAAGCACAGATACGCAGTATTTT.

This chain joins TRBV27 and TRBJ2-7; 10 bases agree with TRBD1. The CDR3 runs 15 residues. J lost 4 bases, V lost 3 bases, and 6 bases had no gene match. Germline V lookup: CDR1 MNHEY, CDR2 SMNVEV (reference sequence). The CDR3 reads CASSLTGGSRYEQYF. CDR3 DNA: TGTGCCAGCAGTTTGACAGGGGGCTCCCGGTACGAGCAGTACTTC.

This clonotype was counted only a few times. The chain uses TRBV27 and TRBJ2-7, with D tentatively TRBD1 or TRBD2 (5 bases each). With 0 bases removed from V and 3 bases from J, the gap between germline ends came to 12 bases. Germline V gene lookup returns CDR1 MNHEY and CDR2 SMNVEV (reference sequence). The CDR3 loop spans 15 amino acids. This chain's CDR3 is CASSLSGRRGYEQYF. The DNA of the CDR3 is TGTGCCAGCAGTTTATCGGGACGGCGAGGCTACGAGCAGTACTTC.

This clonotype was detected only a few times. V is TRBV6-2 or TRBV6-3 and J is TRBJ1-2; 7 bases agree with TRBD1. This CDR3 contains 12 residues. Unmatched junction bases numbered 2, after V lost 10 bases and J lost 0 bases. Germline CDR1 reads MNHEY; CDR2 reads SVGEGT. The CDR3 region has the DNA TGTGCCATCGGACAGGCTAACTATGGCTACACCTTC. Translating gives CAIGQANYGYTF.

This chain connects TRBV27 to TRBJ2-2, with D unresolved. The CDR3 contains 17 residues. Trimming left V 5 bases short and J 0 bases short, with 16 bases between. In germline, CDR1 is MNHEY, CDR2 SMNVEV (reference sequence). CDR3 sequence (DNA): TGTGCCAGCAGTGAAATGCAAGTCCGTTCGAACACCGGGGAGCTGTTTTTT. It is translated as CASSEMQVRSNTGELFF.

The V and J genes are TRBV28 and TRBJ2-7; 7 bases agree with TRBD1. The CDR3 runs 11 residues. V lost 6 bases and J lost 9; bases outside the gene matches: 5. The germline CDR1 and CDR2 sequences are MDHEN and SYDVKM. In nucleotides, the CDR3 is TGTGCCAGCAGCCAGGGGGTCGTGCAGTACTTC. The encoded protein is CASSQGVVQYF.

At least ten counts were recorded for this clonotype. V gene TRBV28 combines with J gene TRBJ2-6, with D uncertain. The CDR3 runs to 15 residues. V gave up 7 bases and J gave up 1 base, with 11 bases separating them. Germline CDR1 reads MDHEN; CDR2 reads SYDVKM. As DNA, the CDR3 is TGTGCCAGCATCGGCCTCTTGTCTGGGGCCAACGTCCTGACTTTC. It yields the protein CASIGLLSGANVLTF.

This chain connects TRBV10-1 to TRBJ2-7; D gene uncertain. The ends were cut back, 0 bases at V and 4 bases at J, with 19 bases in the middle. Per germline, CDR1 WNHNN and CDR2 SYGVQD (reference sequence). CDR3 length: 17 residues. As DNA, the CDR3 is TGCGCCAGCAGTGAGTCTGTAAGAAACCCTATGATATACGAGCAGTACTTC. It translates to CASSESVRNPMIYEQYF.

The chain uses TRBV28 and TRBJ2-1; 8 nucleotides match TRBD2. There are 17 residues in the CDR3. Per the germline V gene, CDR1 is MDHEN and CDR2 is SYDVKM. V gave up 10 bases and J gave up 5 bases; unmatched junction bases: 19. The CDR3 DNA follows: TGTGCCACCGAATCCTGGGTAGCGGGACACTGGGACAATGAGCAGTTCTTC. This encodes CATESWVAGHWDNEQFF.

The CDR3 is CATKAWAGGLHTEAFF. Written as DNA, the CDR3 is TGTGCCACCAAGGCGTGGGCAGGGGGCCTTCACACTGAAGCTTTCTTT. This chain connects TRBV19 to TRBJ1-1; 8 bases map to TRBD1. The length of the CDR3 is 16 residues. The junction had 16 bases not matched to a gene; V was cut back by 10 bases and J by 3 bases. Germline assignment: CDR1 LNHDA and CDR2 SQIVND (reference sequence).

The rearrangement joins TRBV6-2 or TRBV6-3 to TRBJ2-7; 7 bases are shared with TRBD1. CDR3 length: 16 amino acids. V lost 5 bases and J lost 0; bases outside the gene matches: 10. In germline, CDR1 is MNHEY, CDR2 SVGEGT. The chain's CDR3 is CASSQHTTGVSYEQYF. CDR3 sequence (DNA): TGTGCCAGCAGTCAACATACTACAGGGGTCTCCTACGAGCAGTACTTC.

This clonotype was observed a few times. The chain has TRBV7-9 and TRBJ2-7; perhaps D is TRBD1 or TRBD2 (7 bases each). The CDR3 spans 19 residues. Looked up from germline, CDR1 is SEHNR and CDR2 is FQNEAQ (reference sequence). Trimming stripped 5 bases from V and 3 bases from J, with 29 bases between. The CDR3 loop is CASSQGQRGGTLLHYEQYF. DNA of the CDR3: TGTGCCAGCAGCCAGGGACAGCGGGGCGGTACGCTACTACACTACGAGCAGTACTTC.

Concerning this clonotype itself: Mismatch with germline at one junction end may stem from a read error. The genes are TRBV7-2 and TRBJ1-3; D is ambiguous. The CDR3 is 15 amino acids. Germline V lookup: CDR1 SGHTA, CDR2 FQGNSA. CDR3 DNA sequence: TGTGCCAGCAGCCCCGCCCTCCCCTCTGGAAACACCACATATTTT. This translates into CASSPALPSGNTTYF.

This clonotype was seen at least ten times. CDR3 nucleotides: TGTGCCTGGAGAGGCGGGACGCCTACACTAGGAGAGCGCTCTGGGGCCAACGTCCTGACTTTC. Amino acid sequence: CAWRGGTPTLGERSGANVLTF. The gene calls are TRBV30 and TRBJ2-6, with D possibly matching TRBD2 (6 bases). The CDR3 consists of 21 residues. With 3 bases removed from V and 0 bases from J, the gap between germline ends came to 27 bases. Germline V gene sequence: CDR1 GTSNPN, CDR2 SVGIG (reference sequence).

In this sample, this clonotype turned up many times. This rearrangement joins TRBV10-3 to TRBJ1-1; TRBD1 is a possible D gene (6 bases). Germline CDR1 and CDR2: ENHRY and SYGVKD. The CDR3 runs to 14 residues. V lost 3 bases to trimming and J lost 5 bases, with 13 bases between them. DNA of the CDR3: TGTGCCATCAGTGACAGGGGCAGTTGGACTGAAGCTTTCTTT. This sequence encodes CAISDRGSWTEAFF.

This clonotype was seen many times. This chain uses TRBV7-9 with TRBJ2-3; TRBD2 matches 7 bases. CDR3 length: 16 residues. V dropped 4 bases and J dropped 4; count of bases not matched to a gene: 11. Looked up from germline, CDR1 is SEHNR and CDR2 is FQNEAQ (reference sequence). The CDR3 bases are TGTGCCAGCAGCTCGCATTGGCGGGAGTGGTCAGATACGCAGTATTTT. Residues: CASSSHWREWSDTQYF.

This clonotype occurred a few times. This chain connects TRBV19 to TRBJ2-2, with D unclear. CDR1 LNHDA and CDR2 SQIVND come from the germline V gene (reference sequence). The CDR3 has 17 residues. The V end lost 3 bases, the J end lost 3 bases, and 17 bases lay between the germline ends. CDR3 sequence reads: CASSINPGPGDTGELFF. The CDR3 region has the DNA TGTGCCAGTAGTATTAATCCAGGCCCGGGTGACACCGGGGAGCTGTTTTTT.

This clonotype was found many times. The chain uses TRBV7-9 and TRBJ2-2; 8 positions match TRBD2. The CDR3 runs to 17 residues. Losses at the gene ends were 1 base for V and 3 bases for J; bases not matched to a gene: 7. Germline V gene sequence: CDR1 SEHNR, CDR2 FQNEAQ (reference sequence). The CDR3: CASSLDGRAPDTGELFF. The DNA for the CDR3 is TGTGCCAGCAGCTTAGACGGGAGGGCCCCAGACACCGGGGAGCTGTTTTTT.

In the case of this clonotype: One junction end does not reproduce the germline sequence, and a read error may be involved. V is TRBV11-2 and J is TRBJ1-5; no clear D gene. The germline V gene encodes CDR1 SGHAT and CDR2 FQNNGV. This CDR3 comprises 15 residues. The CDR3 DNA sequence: TGTGCCAGCAGCTTAAAGGCCAATAGCAATCAGCCCCCGCATTTT. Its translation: CASSLKANSNQPPHF.

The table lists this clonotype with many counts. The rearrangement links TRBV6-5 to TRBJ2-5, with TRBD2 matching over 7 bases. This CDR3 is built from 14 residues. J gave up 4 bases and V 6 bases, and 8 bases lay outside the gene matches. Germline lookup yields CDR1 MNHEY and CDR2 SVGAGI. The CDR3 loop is CASSQIAGPETQYF. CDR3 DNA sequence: TGTGCCAGCAGCCAAATAGCGGGTCCAGAGACCCAGTACTTC.

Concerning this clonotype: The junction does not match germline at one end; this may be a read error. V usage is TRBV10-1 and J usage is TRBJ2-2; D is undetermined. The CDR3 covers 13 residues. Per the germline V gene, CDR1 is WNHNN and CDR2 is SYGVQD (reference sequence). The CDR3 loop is CVSSEILGGELFF. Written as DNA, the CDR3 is TGCGTCAGCAGTGAAATCTTGGGGGGGGAGCTGTTTTTT.